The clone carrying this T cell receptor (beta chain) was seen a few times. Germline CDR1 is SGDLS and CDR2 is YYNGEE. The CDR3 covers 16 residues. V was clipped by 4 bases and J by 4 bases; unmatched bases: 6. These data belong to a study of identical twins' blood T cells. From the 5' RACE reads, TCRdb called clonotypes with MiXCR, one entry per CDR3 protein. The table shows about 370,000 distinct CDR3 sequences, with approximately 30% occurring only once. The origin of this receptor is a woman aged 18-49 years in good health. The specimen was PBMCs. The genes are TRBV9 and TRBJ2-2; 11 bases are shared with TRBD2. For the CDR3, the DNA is TGTGCCAGCAGCCACCGGACTAGCGGGCGCACCGGGGAGCTGTTTTTT. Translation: CASSHRTSGRTGELFF.